This TCR beta chain was sequenced during a study of T cells in Graves' hyperthyroidism and ophthalmopathy. At the level of the study: Before any treatment, at initial diagnosis, peripheral blood was collected.

The CDR3 runs to 13 residues. Trimming pared 6 bases from V and 3 bases from J, leaving 14 bases between. The germline V gene has CDR1 SQVTM and CDR2 ANQGSEA. From RNA transcripts, TCR beta CDR3 regions were amplified. The TCR CDR3 was amplified in a first-round RT-PCR using the HTBI primer set. Via MiXCR, TCRdb re-called the multiplex PCR reads, giving one row per CDR3 protein. The repertoire holds 480,000 or so distinct CDR3 sequences, with about 15% as singletons. Source material: blood. V gene TRBV29-1 combines with J gene TRBJ1-2, with D uncertain. The TCR comes from a woman younger than 30 with Graves' hyperthyroidism. Written as DNA, the CDR3 is TGCAGCGTAAACGCGGACGGTTACTATGGCTACACCTTC. Encoded protein: CSVNADGYYGYTF.